The source of this TCR beta chain is a study of T cell repertoires in cytomegalovirus infection (dated by TCRdb to between 2018 and 2021). About the study as a whole: Alongside well-studied HLA-B-restricted epitopes, the peptide stimulations were aimed at recently identified HLA-C-restricted CMV epitopes, whose presentation resists viral immunomodulation. Donor HLA type was relevant to the analysis, as public TCR beta signatures indicated carriage of CMV infection together with the matching HLA type. The investigation overall reported the following: Cumulative frequency of public TCR beta family members discriminated carriers of CMV infection plus the relevant HLA type in this cohort and an independent approximately 350-donor cohort. The ex vivo response was dominated by HLA-C-restricted CMV-specific TCR beta clonotypes, which also provided the single most frequent clonotype in two of eight donors.

V was cut back by 8 bases and J by 4 bases, leaving a gap of 17 bases between them. The CDR3 starts with the cysteine, ends with the phenylalanine, and has 14 residues. The sequence is cut down to CDR3 DNA, 42 bases in frame from base 1. Looking up the germline V gene (reference sequence) yields CDR1 SEHNR and CDR2 FQNEAQ. This clonotype has only a few counts. No cognate antigen has been identified for it. It has no much larger one-base neighbor in the sample; base qualities were not kept. The treatment or condition label corresponds to: in vitro stimulation with specific CMV peptide epitopes to enrich CMV-specific T cells. The listed sequencing device is Illumina HiSeq 1500. TCRdb cleaned the public reads at Q25 with fastp, built clones with MiXCR and kept in-frame beta chains. Rows with one shared CDR3 protein collapse into an entry with the most common genes and DNA. The sample contains about 830,000 distinct CDR3 sequences, approximately 29% of them found a single time. The top ten clones comprise 12% of the sample.

This sequence originates from a human donor in good health (CMV status not recorded). Some clones in this sample may be carry-over from other donors' samples. This sample comprised cultured CD8+ T cells from PBMCs, obtained from culture after CMV antigen stimulation. This chain joins TRBV7-9 to TRBJ1-2; TRBD1 might be the D gene, on 5 matching bases. The DNA sequence follows: TGTGCCAGCGGGATTGACAGTCGATCCTATGGCTACACCTTC. This codes for CASGIDSRSYGYTF. The reference TRBV7-9 and TRBJ1-2 proteins fill in what lies around the CDR3, so the full variable domain reads DTGVSQNPRHKITKRGQNVTFRCDPISEHNRLYWYRQTLGQGPEFLTYFQNEAQLEKSRLLSDRFSAERPKGSFSTLEIQRTEQGDSAMYLCASGIDSRSYGYTFGSGTRLTVV.